This T cell receptor beta chain was recovered during a study of vaccination and CD4 T cells after COVID-19. Study-level information: PCR on nasal swabs identified SARS-CoV-2 in convalescent patients, of whom about 9 were mild and one severe. Blood was drawn a median around 66 days post second dose, range 14 to 241. Study conclusions and caveats: Going from roughly 21 to 40, median SARS-CoV-2-reactive clonotypes did not rise significantly.

CDR3 size: 15 residues. CDR1 SEHNR and CDR2 FQNEAQ come from the germline V gene (reference sequence). Deletions cut 2 bases from V and 1 base from J, with 11 bases between. About this clonotype itself: Its antigen is still unknown.

TCRdb recomputed calls from the PCR reads with MiXCR, one row per CDR3 protein. The sample lists over 20,000 distinct CDR3 sequences, about 60% occurring once. Patients returned positive PCR results between March and December 2020, earlier than US Alpha, Beta and Delta variants. This chain connects TRBV7-9 to TRBJ1-1; D not resolved. This receptor was identified in a human donor who had recovered from COVID-19. This specimen was CD4+ T cells from blood, taken before SARS-CoV-2 vaccination. The CDR3, as DNA: TGTGCCAGCAGCTTAAGAGGGCAGACGAACACTGAAGCTTTCTTT. As protein: CASSLRGQTNTEAFF. The whole variable domain, filled in from reference TRBV7-9 and TRBJ1-1, reads DTGVSQNPRHKITKRGQNVTFRCDPISEHNRLYWYRQTLGQGPEFLTYFQNEAQLEKSRLLSDRFSAERPKGSFSTLEIQRTEQGDSAMYLCASSLRGQTNTEAFFGQGTRLTVV.